This TCR beta chain was recovered during a study of low-dose radiotherapy and immunotherapy resistance in tumors. Study information: Every two weeks, cyclophosphamide 200 mg/m2 was infused one day before radiation plus immunotherapy.

The CDR3 totals 16 residues. V shed 4 bases and J 5 bases; nucleotides not matched to a gene: 11. Germline V gives CDR1 MNHEY, CDR2 SMNVEV (reference sequence). First-strand cDNA used TRAV- and TRBV-specific primers, covering alpha and beta chains. TCRs underwent 15 to 25 PCR cycles of amplification with a constant-region primer and V-primer adapter. TCRdb analysed the reads with MiXCR anew, one entry per CDR3 protein. The repertoire consists of 55,000 to 70,000 distinct CDR3 sequences, with around 25% occurring once and the leading ten covering approximately 5.7%. Specified time point: before trial treatment. The donors, trial participants, received nivolumab, ipilimumab, aspirin, low-dose cyclophosphamide and low-dose radiotherapy. This clonotype was observed many times.

Material: PBMCs, obtained before treatment. The J gene is TRBJ2-7, the V gene TRBV27; 10 bases match TRBD1. This clonotype originated in a male donor with prostate cancer. The CDR3 sequence: CASSSKTGTGVNEQYF. The CDR3 coding sequence is TGTGCCAGCAGTTCCAAAACCGGGACAGGGGTCAACGAGCAGTACTTC.